This entry lists 2 T cell receptor beta chains sequenced from one sample in a study of T cells in Graves' hyperthyroidism and ophthalmopathy. The source material, RNA transcripts, was used to amplify TCR beta CDR3 regions. Initially, a first-round RT-PCR of the TCR CDR3 employed the HTBI primer set. A single record per CDR3 protein comes from TCRdb applying MiXCR to the multiplex PCR reads. This sample carries 200,000 to 300,000 distinct CDR3 sequences, 15% to 20% of them seen once, and the ten largest clones take around 28%. Sequencing was done on a sample of blood. Receptors originate from a woman aged 18-35 years with Graves' ophthalmopathy.

A word on this clonotype: A much more abundant neighbour one base away suggests this may be a read error. The chain has TRBV4-1 and TRBJ2-1, with D unresolved. The CDR3 has 13 residues. CDR1 and CDR2 from the germline V gene are MGHRA and YSYEKL. Trimming left V 4 bases short and J 6 bases short, with 10 bases between. The CDR3 region has the DNA TGCGCCAGCAGCCTAGATTACTTCAATGAGCAGTTCTTC. It encodes CASSLDYFNEQFF.

This clonotype was seen at least ten times. The CDR3 DNA reads as TGTGCCAGCAGCGTAGAGTCGCCCACGGATACGCAGTATTTT. Translated, it gives CASSVESPTDTQYF. The chain couples TRBV9 to TRBJ2-3, with D unclear. Germline V CDR1 and CDR2: SGDLS, YYNGEE. With 0 bases removed from V and 6 bases from J, the gap between germline ends came to 11 bases. The CDR3 is 14 residues long.